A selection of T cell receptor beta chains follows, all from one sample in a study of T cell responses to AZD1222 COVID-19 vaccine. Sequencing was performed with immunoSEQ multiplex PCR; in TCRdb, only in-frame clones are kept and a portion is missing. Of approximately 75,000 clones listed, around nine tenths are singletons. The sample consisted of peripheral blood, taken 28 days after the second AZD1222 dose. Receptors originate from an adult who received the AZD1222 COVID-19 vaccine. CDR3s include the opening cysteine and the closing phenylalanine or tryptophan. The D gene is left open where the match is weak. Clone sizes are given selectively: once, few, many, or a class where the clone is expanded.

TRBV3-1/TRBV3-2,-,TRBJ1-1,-,TGTGCCAGCAGCCAAGGGTTTATGAACACTGAAGCTTTCTTT,CASSQGFMNTEAFF
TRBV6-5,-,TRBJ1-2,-,TGTGCCAGCAGTAGCCCGGGACCCCCTTATGGCTACACCTTC,CASSSPGPPYGYTF
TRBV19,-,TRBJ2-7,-,TGTGCCAGTACAGGGACGAACTCCTACGAGCAGTACTTC,CASTGTNSYEQYF
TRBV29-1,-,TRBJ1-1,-,TGCAGCGTTGCGGTCGTTAGGGTTGGACTTGAAGCTTTCTTT,CSVAVVRVGLEAFF
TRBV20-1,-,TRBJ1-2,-,TGCAGTGCTAGTAATGGGCAGGTTGGAGGCTACACCTTC,CSASNGQVGGYTF
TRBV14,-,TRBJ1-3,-,TGTGCCAGCAGCCAGCTCCGGGGGTCCTCTGGAAACACCATATATTTT,CASSQLRGSSGNTIYF
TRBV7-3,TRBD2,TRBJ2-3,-,TGTGCCAGCAGCTCCGGACTAGCCCCAGATACGCAGTATTTT,CASSSGLAPDTQYF
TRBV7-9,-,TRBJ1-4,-,TGTGCCAGCAGCAAGGAAGGGGTTGAAAAACTGTTTTTT,CASSKEGVEKLFF
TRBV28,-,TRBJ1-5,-,TGTGCCAGCAGTTATTATAAGGCGGGTACAGGGTATTTGCAGCCCCAGCATTTT,CASSYYKAGTGYLQPQHF
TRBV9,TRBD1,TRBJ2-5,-,TGTGCCACCTCTCGGGGGACAGGGCAGGGGGAGACCCAGTACTTC,CATSRGTGQGETQYF
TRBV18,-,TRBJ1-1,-,TGTGCCAGCTCACTGGGGGACACTGAAGCTTTCTTT,CASSLGDTEAFF
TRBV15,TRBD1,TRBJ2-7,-,TGTGCCACCAGCAGAGGCCGACAGGGGGTTTCGGGGGAGCAGTACTTC,CATSRGRQGVSGEQYF
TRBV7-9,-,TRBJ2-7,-,TGTGCCAGCAGCGGTCCCTACGAGCAGTACTTC,CASSGPYEQYF
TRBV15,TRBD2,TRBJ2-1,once,TGTGCCACCAGCAGAGAGGGGGGACTAGCGGGGTTTGAGCAGTTCTTC,CATSREGGLAGFEQFF